This T cell receptor (beta chain) was profiled in a study of OX40 agonist ivuxolimab in advanced cancers. The wider study: From roughly 20 to 79 years was the age range, with a mean of approximately 58 years, and approximately 84% were male. Study-wide results and caveats: The average count of expanded clones was higher among CD8+ T cells than among CD4+. At 0.1 to 3.0 mg/kg and by week 6, clonal expansion occurred in CD4+ and CD8+ blood T cells.

Clones were read by immunoSEQ multiplex PCR, and TCRdb kept only the in-frame ones, dropping some. The sample holds some 20,000 clones, about four fifths seen once. Blood sampling took place at baseline, cycle 4 day 1, and cycle 7 day 1. The CDR3 is made up of 16 amino acids. Germline V gives CDR1 SNHLY, CDR2 FYNNEI. The V segment lost 7 bases and the J segment 4 bases; nucleotides outside the gene matches: 14. Worth noting for this clone: What it recognizes is unknown.

This chain uses TRBV2 with TRBJ2-5, with 8 bases identical to TRBD2. Sample: CD4+ or CD8+ T cells sorted from blood, taken in a trial of the OX40 agonist ivuxolimab. This clonotype was sampled from an adult with an advanced solid tumor such as melanoma, head and neck, liver or kidney cancer. CDR3 sequence: CASIPVTGGQGETQYF. The CDR3 nucleotides read TGTGCCAGCATACCCGTGACGGGGGGGCAGGGAGAGACCCAGTACTTC. The full variable domain, completed using reference TRBV2 and TRBJ2-5, is EPEVTQTPSHQVTQMGQEVILRCVPISNHLYFYWYRQILGQKVEFLVSFYNNEISEKSEIFDDQFSVERPDGSNFTLKIRSTKLEDSAMYFCASIPVTGGQGETQYFGPGTRLLVL.